The source of this T cell receptor beta chain is a study of T cell clonality in common variable immunodeficiency. Overall study results and limits: Compared with healthy controls, CVID subjects showed increased TCRbeta clonality, mostly in about a third. In common variable immunodeficiency, TCR beta chains reportedly carried fewer deletions and N-nucleotide insertions.

The CDR3 totals 12 residues. V was trimmed by 5 bases and J by 1 base, leaving 6 bases between them. Germline V gene sequence: CDR1 SGHRS, CDR2 YFSETQ. Sequencing was performed with immunoSEQ multiplex PCR; in TCRdb, only in-frame clones are kept and a portion is missing. Observed in the sample are more than 20,000 clones, none of them singletons. This clone came up many times. Its antigen is not known. Coverage ceases 3 residues before the CDR3 finishes, and the germline J gene fills in the end. The CVID group had around 16 females and 25 to 35 males, mean age roughly 40. Each donor provided roughly 4.5 to 8.5 ml of heparinized whole blood.

Sequencing input: peripheral blood mononuclear cells. The source of this sequence is a human donor with common variable immunodeficiency. The rearrangement joins TRBV5-1 to TRBJ1-1, with D uncertain. Incomplete CDR3 DNA: TGCGCCAGCAGTCGAGCGAACACTGAA. It translates to CASSRANTE. The CDR3 reads in full as CASSRANTEAFF.